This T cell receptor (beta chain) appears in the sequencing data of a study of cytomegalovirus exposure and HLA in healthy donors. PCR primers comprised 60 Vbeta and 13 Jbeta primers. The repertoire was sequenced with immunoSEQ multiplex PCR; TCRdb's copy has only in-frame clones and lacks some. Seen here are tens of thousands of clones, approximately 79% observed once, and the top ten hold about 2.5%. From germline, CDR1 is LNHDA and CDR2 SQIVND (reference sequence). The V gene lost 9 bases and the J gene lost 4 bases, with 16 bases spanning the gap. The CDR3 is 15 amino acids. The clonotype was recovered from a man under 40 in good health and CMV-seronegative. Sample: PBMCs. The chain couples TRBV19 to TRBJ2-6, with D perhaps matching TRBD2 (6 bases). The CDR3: CASREWESGANVLTF. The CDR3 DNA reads TGTGCCAGCCGGGAGTGGGAATCGGGGGCCAACGTCCTGACTTTC.